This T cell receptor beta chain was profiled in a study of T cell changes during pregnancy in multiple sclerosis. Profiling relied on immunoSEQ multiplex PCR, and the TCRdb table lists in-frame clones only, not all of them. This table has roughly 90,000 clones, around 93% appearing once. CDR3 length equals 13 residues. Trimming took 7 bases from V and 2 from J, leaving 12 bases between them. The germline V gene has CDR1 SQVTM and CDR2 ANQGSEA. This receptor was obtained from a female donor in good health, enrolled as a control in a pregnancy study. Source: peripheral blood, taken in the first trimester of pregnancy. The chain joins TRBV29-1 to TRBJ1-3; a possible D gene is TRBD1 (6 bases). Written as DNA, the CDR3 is TGCAGCGCCTCACAGGGTCCTGGAAACACCATATATTTT. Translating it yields CSASQGPGNTIYF.